These 15 T cell receptor beta chains came from one sample sequenced in a study of spatial heterogeneity in lung cancer. MiXCR, run by TCRdb on the 5' RACE reads, gives a single entry per CDR3 protein. The profile covers nearly 95,000 distinct CDR3 sequences, with roughly 19% appearing a single time and 20% to 25% taken by the ten largest. Time point specified: blood at routine non-recurrence follow-up after resection. Sequencing was performed on PBMCs, taken at follow-up. The source is a male donor with early-stage non-small cell lung cancer.

This clonotype was counted between two and nine times. V and J are TRBV27 and TRBJ2-2, with 10 bases identical to TRBD2. The V and J ends lost 2 bases and 5 bases, in that order; junction bases with no gene match: 5. This CDR3 has 16 residues. The V gene's germline CDR1 is MNHEY and CDR2 SMNVEV (reference sequence). CDR3 loop: CASSLIGTSETGELFF. The DNA of the CDR3 is TGTGCCAGCAGTTTAATCGGGACTAGCGAGACCGGGGAGCTGTTTTTT.

This clonotype has more than one count but fewer than ten. The V call is TRBV6-2 or TRBV6-3, the J call TRBJ2-7; D perhaps matches TRBD1 (5 bases). With 5 bases removed from V and 2 bases from J, the gap between germline ends came to 7 bases. Germline CDR1 MNHEY, CDR2 SVGEGT. The CDR3 totals 12 residues. The CDR3 coding sequence is TGTGCCAGCAGTCAACAGGCCTACGAGCAGTACGTC. Translation gives CASSQQAYEQYV.

This clonotype showed up just a few times. The chain couples TRBV29-1 to TRBJ2-1; 14 bases are shared with TRBD2. Germline values: CDR1 SQVTM, CDR2 ANQGSEA. The CDR3 runs to 15 residues. J was trimmed by 9 bases and V by 6 bases; bases with no gene match: 10. This CDR3 is CSVPPGLAGVGEQFF. The CDR3 bases are TGCAGCGTGCCCCCGGGACTAGCGGGAGTGGGTGAGCAGTTCTTC.

The sample holds a few counts of this clonotype. The rearrangement joins TRBV29-1 to TRBJ2-2; weak D call: TRBD1 (6 bases). V was trimmed by 2 bases and J by 5 bases, leaving 9 bases between them. CDR1 is SQVTM, CDR2 ANQGSEA, per germline. This CDR3 contains 13 residues. CDR3 coding DNA: TGCAGCGTTGAAACAGGGTTAACCGGGGAGCTGTTTTTT. Translating gives CSVETGLTGELFF.

This clonotype was detected only a few times. This rearrangement joins TRBV20-1 to TRBJ2-7; tentatively, D is TRBD1 or TRBD2 (5 bases each). Germline V CDR1 and CDR2: DFQATT, SNEGSKA (reference sequence). Trimming shortened V by 1 base and J by 3 bases, and 10 bases separated the two germline ends. The CDR3 is made up of 13 amino acids. This chain's CDR3 is CSARGDRDYEQYF. The CDR3 bases are TGCAGTGCTAGAGGGGACCGGGACTACGAGCAGTACTTC.

This sequence joins TRBV6-5 and TRBJ1-5; 8 positions agree with TRBD1. J gave up 9 bases and V 5 bases, and 9 bases lay outside the gene matches. The germline CDR1 and CDR2 sequences are MNHEY and SVGAGI. This CDR3 region has 14 residues. The CDR3 bases are TGTGCCAGCAGTCCCACCAGGGGGCCCCGGCCCCAGCATTTT. Its protein is CASSPTRGPRPQHF.

In this sample, this clonotype turned up many times. Here the CDR3 reads CASSFSTPPEAFF. CDR3 DNA sequence: TGTGCCAGCAGCTTCTCGACACCCCCCGAAGCTTTCTTT. The chain links TRBV7-9 to TRBJ1-1; D gene unclear. The CDR3 runs 13 residues. Trimming took off 3 bases at V and 8 bases at J, with 13 bases between the two ends. The germline V gene encodes CDR1 SEHNR and CDR2 FQNEAQ (reference sequence). The whole variable domain, remainder taken from reference TRBV7-9 and TRBJ1-1, is DTGVSQNPRHKITKRGQNVTFRCDPISEHNRLYWYRQTLGQGPEFLTYFQNEAQLEKSRLLSDRFSAERPKGSFSTLEIQRTEQGDSAMYLCASSFSTPPEAFFGQGTRLTVV.

This chain links TRBV11-2 with TRBJ2-7; 8 bases are a match to TRBD1. Germline lookup yields CDR1 SGHAT and CDR2 FQNNGV. V was pared by 4 bases and J by 4 bases, with 3 bases of the junction left unmatched. The CDR3 contains 13 residues. Here the CDR3 reads CASSYRGSYEQYF. CDR3 DNA: TGTGCCAGCAGCTACAGGGGGAGTTACGAGCAGTACTTC.

This clonotype was seen more than once but under ten times. One end of the junction does not line up with germline, which may come from a read error. The V call is TRBV7-9, the J call TRBJ2-4; the D is unclear. Germline lookup yields CDR1 SEHNR and CDR2 FQNEAQ (reference sequence). The CDR3 contains 10 residues. CDR3 sequence: CASSLDGLDF. The CDR3 DNA reads as TGTGCCAGCAGCCTGGACGGCCTAGACTTC.

The chain is built from TRBV20-1 and TRBJ2-1, with 10 bases that match TRBD1. V shed 4 bases, J shed 3 bases, and the junction held 12 bases outside the gene matches. The CDR3 spans 17 residues. The germline V gene encodes CDR1 DFQATT and CDR2 SNEGSKA (reference sequence). The CDR3: CSANPRTGGFLYNEQFF. In DNA form, the CDR3 reads TGCAGTGCTAACCCAAGGACAGGGGGATTTCTCTACAATGAGCAGTTCTTC.

This clonotype was picked up a small number of times. V usage is TRBV3-1 and J usage is TRBJ2-2; 8 positions agree with TRBD1. This CDR3 is 14 amino acids long. The V segment lost 4 bases and the J segment 4 bases; nucleotides outside the gene matches: 2. CDR1 and CDR2 from the germline V gene are LGHDT and YNNKEL (reference sequence). CDR3 protein: CASSRGTGTGELFF. The CDR3 nucleotides are TGTGCCAGCAGCCGAGGGACAGGCACCGGGGAGCTGTTTTTT.

V gene TRBV5-4 combines with J gene TRBJ2-3, with D possibly TRBD1 on 6 matching bases. The ends were cut back, 0 bases at V and 6 bases at J, with 11 bases in the middle. The CDR3 is made up of 14 amino acids. CDR1 SGHNT and CDR2 YYREEE come from the germline V gene (reference sequence). The CDR3: CASSLDQGTDTQYF. The CDR3 nucleotides read TGTGCCAGCAGCTTGGACCAGGGGACCGATACGCAGTATTTT.

This clonotype came up many times. One end of the junction does not line up with germline, which may come from a read error. The chain links TRBV9 to TRBJ2-1; D is perhaps TRBD1 or TRBD2 (5 bases each). Germline CDR1 and CDR2: SGDLS and YYNGEE. CDR3 length equals 15 residues. The CDR3 DNA sequence: TGTGCCAGCAGAGTAGGGGACGGAAGGGAGAGTGAGCAGTTCTTC. Amino acids: CASRVGDGRESEQFF.

The V gene is TRBV2, the J gene TRBJ2-3; D is possibly TRBD1 (6 bases). This CDR3 region has 12 residues. The ends were cut back, 5 bases at V and 6 bases at J, with 9 bases in the middle. Germline assignment: CDR1 SNHLY and CDR2 FYNNEI. CDR3 nucleotide sequence: TGTGCCAGCAGTATGGACAGCGATACGCAGTATTTT. It encodes CASSMDSDTQYF. Looking up the rest from reference TRBV2 and TRBJ2-3 gives the full variable domain: EPEVTQTPSHQVTQMGQEVILRCVPISNHLYFYWYRQILGQKVEFLVSFYNNEISEKSEIFDDQFSVERPDGSNFTLKIRSTKLEDSAMYFCASSMDSDTQYFGPGTRLTVL.

This clonotype was seen only a few times. The DNA for the CDR3 is TGTGCTAGTGGTTTGGTACTGACGGTAAACACCGGGGAGCTGTTTTTT. Translating it yields CASGLVLTVNTGELFF. This chain uses TRBV12-5 with TRBJ2-2; D is uncertain. The CDR3 loop spans 16 amino acids. V was cut by 0 bases and J by 2 bases, with 10 bases left in between. From germline, CDR1 is LGHNT and CDR2 FRNRAP.